This T cell receptor beta chain was recovered during a study of T cell responses to AZD1222 COVID-19 vaccine. Sequenced by immunoSEQ multiplex PCR; TCRdb stores in-frame clones only, minus some. The sample records 200,000 or so clones, 92% being singletons. The TCR comes from an adult in good health. Sequences were derived from peripheral blood, sampled on day 0 of AZD1222 vaccination.

In nucleotides, the CDR3 is TGTGCCAGCAGCTCACCGCCAACAAGGTCACTAGCGGGTTACAATGAGCAGTTCTTC. Translated: CASSSPPTRSLAGYNEQFF. The chain recombines TRBV7-9 with TRBJ2-1, with 9 positions matching TRBD2. Germline CDR1 reads SEHNR; CDR2 reads FQNEAQ (reference sequence). The CDR3 covers 19 residues. The trim removed 4 bases at V and 4 bases at J, leaving 17 bases unmatched.